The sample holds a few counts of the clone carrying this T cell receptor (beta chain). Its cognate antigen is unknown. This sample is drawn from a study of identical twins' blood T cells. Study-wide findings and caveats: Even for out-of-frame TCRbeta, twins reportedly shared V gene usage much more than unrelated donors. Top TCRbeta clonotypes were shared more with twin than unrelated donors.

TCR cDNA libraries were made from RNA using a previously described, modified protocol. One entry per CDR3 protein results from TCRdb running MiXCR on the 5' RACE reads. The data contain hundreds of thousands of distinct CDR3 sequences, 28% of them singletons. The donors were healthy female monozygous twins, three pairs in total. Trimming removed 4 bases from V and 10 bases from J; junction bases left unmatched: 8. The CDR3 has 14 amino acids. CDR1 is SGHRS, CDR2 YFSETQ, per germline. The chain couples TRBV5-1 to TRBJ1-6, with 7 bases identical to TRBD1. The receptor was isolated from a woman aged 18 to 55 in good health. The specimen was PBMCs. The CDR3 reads CASSVTGESSPLHF. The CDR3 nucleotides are TGCGCCAGCAGCGTCACAGGGGAAAGCTCACCCCTCCACTTT.